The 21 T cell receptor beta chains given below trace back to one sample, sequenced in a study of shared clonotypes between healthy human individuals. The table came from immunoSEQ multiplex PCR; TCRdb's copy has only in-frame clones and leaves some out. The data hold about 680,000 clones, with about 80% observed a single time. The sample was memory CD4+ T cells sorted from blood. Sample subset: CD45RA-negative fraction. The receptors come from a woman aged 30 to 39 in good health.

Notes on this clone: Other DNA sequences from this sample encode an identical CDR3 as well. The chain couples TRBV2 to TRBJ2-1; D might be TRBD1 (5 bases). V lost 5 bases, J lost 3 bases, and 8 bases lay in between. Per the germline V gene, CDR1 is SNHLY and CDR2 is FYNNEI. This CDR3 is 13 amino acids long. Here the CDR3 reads CASSRDSYNEQFF. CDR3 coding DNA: TGTGCCAGCAGTCGTGACAGCTACAATGAGCAGTTCTTC.

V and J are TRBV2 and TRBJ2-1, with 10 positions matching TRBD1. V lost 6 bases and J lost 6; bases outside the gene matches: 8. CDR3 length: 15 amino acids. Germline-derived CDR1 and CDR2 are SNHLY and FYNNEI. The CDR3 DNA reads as TGTGCCAGCAGGCGACAGGGGGCTCGAGGCAATGAGCAGTTCTTC. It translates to CASRRQGARGNEQFF.

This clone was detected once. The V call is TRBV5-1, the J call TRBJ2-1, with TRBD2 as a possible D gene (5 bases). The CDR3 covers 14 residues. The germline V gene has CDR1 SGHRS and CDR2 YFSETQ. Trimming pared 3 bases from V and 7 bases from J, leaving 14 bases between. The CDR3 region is CASSWVGDTNEQFF. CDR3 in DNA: TGCGCCAGCAGCTGGGTGGGAGACACGAATGAGCAGTTCTTC.

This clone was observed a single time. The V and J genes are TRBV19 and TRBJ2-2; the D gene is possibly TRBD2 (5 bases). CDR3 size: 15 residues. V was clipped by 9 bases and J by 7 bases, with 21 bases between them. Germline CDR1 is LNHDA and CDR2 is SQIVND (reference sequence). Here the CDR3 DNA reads TGTGCCAGCAAGATGGGTGGTAGCGACGGCGGGGAGCTGTTTTTT. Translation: CASKMGGSDGGELFF.

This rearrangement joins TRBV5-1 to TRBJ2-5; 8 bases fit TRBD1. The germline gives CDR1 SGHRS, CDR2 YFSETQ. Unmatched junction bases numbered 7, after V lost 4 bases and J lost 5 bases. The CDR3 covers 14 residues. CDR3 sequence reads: CASSGGQAGETQYF. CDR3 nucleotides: TGCGCCAGCAGCGGGGGACAGGCGGGTGAGACCCAGTACTTC.

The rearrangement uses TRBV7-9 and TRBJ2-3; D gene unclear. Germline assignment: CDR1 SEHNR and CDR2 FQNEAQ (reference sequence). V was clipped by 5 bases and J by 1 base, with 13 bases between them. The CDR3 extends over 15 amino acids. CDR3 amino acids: CASSARLGGTDTQYF. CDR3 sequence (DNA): TGTGCCAGCAGCGCCCGACTTGGGGGCACAGATACGCAGTATTTT.

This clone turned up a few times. The CDR3 loop is CASNQAAGVYEQYF. In DNA, the CDR3 is TGTGCCAGTAACCAGGCAGCGGGAGTATACGAGCAGTACTTC. The chain uses TRBV19 and TRBJ2-7; 8 bases line up with TRBD2. V was pared by 7 bases and J by 4 bases, with 9 bases of the junction left unmatched. The CDR3 is 14 residues long. Per germline, CDR1 LNHDA and CDR2 SQIVND (reference sequence).

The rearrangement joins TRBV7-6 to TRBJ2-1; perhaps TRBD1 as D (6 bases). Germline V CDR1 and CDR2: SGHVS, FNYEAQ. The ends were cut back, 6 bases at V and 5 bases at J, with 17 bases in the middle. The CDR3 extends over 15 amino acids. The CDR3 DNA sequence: TGTGCCAGCAGTGGGCCCGGGACACGGAACAATGAGCAGTTCTTC. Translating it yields CASSGPGTRNNEQFF.

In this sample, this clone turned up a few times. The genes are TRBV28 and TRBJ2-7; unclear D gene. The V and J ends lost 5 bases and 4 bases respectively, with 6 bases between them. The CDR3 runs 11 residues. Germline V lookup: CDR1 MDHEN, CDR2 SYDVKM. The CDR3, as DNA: TGTGCCAGCAGTCACCTTTACGAGCAGTACTTC. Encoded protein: CASSHLYEQYF.

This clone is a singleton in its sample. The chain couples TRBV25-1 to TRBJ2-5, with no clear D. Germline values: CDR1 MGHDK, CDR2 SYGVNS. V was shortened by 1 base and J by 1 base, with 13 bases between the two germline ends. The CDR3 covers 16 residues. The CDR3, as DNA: TGTGCCAGCAGTGAATCCCCGGATCGTCCCCAAGAGACCCAGTACTTC. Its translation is CASSESPDRPQETQYF.

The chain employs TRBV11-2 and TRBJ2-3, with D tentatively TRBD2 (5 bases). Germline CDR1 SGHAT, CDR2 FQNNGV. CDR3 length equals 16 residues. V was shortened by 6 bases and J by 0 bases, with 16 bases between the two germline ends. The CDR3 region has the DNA TGTGCCAGCAGTACAGTAAGAGGGCCTAGCACAGATACGCAGTATTTT. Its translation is CASSTVRGPSTDTQYF. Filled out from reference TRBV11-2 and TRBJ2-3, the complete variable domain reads EAGVAQSPRYKIIEKRQSVAFWCNPISGHATLYWYQQILGQGPKLLIQFQNNGVVDDSQLPKDRFSAERLKGVDSTLKIQPAKLEDSAVYLCASSTVRGPSTDTQYFGPGTRLTVL.

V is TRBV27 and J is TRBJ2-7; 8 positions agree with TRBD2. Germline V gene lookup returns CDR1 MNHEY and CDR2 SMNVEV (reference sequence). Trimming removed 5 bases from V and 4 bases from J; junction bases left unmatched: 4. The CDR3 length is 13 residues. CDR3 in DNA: TGTGCCAGCAGTGAAGCGGGAGTGTACGAGCAGTACTTC. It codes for CASSEAGVYEQYF.

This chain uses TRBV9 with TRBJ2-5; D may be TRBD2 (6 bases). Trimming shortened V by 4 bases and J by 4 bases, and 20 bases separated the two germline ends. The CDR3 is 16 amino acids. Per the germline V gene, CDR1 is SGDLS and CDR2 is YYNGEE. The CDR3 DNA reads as TGTGCCAGCAGCTCCCAACCGACTAGTTATGGAGAGACCCAGTACTTC. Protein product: CASSSQPTSYGETQYF.

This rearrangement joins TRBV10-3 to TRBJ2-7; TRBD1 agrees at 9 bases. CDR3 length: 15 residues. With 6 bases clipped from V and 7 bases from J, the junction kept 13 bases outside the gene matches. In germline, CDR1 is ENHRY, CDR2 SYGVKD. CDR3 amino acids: CAIRATGGLSYEQYF. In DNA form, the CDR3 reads TGTGCCATCAGAGCCACAGGGGGCCTTTCGTATGAGCAGTACTTC.

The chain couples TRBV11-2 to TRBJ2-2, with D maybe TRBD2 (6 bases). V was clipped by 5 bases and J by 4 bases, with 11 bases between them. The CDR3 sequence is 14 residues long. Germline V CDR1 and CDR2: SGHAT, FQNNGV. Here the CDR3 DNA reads TGTGCCAGCAGCCCAACGCGGGGCACCGGGGAGCTGTTTTTT. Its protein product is CASSPTRGTGELFF.

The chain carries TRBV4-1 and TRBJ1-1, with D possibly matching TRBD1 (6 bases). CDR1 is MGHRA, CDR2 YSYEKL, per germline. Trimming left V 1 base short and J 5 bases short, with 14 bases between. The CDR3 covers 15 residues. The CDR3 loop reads CASSQGQGLVTEAFF. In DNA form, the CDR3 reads TGCGCCAGCAGCCAAGGGCAGGGGTTGGTAACTGAAGCTTTCTTT.

In nucleotides, the CDR3 is TGTGCCAGCACTGAGACAGGGTCGACCACTGAAGCTTTCTTT. Its protein is CASTETGSTTEAFF. The chain uses TRBV28 and TRBJ1-1; 7 nucleotides match TRBD1. Trimming removed 7 bases from V and 4 bases from J; junction bases left unmatched: 9. Germline V CDR1 and CDR2: MDHEN, SYDVKM. The CDR3 consists of 14 residues.

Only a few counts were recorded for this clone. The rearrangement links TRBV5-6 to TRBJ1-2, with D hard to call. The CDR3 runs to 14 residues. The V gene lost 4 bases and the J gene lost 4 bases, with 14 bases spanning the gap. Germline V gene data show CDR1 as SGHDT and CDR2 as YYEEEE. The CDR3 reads CASSLLGEVYGYTF. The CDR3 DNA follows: TGTGCCAGCAGCCTGCTGGGCGAGGTCTATGGCTACACCTTC.

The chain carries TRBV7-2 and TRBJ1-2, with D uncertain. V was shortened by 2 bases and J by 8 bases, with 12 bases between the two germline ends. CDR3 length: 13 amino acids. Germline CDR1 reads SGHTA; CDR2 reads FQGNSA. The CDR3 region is CASSLIRHRGYTF. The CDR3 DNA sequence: TGTGCCAGCAGCTTAATCCGACATCGGGGCTACACCTTC.

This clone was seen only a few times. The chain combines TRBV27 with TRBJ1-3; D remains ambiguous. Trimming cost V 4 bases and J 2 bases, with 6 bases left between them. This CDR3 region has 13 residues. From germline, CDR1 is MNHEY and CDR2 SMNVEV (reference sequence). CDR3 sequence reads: CASSYKPGNTIYF. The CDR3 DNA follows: TGTGCCAGCAGTTACAAGCCTGGAAACACCATATATTTT.

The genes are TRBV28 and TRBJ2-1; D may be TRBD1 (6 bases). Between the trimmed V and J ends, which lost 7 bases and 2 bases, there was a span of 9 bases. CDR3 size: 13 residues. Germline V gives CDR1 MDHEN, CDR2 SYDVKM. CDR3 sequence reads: CASKGDAYNEQFF. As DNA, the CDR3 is TGTGCCAGCAAGGGGGACGCCTACAATGAGCAGTTCTTC.